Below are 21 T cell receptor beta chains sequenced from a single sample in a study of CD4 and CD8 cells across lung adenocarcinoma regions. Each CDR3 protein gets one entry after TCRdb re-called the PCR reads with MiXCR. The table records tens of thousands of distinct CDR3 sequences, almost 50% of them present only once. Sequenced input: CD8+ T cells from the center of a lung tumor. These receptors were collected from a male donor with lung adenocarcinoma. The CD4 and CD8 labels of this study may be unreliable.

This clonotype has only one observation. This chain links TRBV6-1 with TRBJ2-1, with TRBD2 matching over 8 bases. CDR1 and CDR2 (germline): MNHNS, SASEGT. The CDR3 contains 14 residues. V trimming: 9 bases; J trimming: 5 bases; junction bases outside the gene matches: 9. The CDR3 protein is CASRSSGYNNEQFF. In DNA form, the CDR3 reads TGTGCCAGTAGGTCTAGCGGGTATAACAATGAGCAGTTCTTC.

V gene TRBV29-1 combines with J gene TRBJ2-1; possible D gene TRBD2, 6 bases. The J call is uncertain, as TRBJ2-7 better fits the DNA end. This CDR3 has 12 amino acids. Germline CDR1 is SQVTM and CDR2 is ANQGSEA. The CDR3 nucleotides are TGCAGCGTTGTTAGCGGAGGTTACGAGCAGTACTTC. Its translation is CSVVSGGYEQYF.

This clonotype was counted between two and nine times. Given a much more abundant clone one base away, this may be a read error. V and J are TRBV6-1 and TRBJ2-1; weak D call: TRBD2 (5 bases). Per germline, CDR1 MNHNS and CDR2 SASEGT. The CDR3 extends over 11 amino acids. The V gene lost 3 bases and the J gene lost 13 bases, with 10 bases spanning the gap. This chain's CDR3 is CASSDWETQFF. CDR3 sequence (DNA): TGTGCCAGCAGTGATTGGGAGACCCAGTTCTTC.

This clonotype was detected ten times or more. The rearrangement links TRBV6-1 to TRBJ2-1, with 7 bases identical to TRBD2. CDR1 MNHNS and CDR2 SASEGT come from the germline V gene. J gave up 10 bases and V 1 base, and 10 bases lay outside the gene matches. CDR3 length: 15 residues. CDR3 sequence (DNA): TGTGCCAGCAGTGAAGAAGCTAGCGGACCCTACGAGCAGTTCTTC. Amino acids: CASSEEASGPYEQFF.

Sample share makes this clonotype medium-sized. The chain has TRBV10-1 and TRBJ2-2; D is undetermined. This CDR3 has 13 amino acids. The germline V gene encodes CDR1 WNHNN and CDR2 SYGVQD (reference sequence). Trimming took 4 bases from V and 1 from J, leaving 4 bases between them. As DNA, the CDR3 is TGCGCCAGCAGTGCTGGGAACACCGGGGAGCTGTTTTTT. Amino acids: CASSAGNTGELFF.

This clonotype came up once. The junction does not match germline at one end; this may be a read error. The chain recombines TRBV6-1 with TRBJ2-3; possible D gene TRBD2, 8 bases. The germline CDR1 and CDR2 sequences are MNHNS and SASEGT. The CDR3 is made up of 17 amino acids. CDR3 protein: CASSKGLGGPDPETQYF. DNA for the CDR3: TGTGCCAGCAGTAAGGGACTAGGGGGCCCTGACCCAGAGACGCAGTATTTC.

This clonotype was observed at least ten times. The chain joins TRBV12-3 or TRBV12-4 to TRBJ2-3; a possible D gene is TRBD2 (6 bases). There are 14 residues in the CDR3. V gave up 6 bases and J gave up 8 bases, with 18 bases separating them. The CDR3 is CASRPGTPTSTQYF. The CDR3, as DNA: TGTGCCAGCAGACCCGGGACTCCAACATCTACGCAGTATTTT.

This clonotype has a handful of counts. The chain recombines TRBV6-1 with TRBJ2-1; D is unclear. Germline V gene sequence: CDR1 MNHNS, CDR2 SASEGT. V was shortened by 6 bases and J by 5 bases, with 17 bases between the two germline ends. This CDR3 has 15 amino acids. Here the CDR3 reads CASRHTNQVDNEQFF. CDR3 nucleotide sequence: TGTGCCAGCAGACACACCAACCAGGTCGACAATGAGCAGTTCTTC.

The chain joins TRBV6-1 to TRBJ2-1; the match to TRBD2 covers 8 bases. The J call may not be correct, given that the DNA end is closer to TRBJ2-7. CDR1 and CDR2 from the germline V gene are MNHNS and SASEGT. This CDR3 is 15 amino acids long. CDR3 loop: CASSPTGLGASEQYF. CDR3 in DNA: TGTGCCAGCAGTCCCACGGGACTAGGCGCCAGTGAGCAGTACTTC.

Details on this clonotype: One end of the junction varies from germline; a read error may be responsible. CDR3 sequence reads: CAGQALSSETQYF. The CDR3 DNA follows: TGTGCAGGACAGGCTTTATCTTCAGAGACGCAGTACTTT. J is TRBJ2-3 and V is TRBV10-3, with 7 bases aligning to TRBD1. The V gene's germline CDR1 is ENHRY and CDR2 SYGVKD. CDR3 length equals 13 residues.

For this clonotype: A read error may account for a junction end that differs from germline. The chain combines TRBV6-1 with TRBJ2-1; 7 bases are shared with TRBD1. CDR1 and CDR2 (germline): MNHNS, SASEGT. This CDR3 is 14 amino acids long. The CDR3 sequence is CASSRQGQLNTQFF. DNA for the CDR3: TGTGCCAGCAGCCGTCAGGGACAGCTTAATACGCAGTTTTTT.

CDR3 in amino acids: CASSENRGFAEAFF. CDR3 nucleotides: TGTGCCAGCTCAGAGAACAGGGGTTTCGCTGAAGCTTTCTTT. The J gene is TRBJ1-1, the V gene TRBV6-1, with TRBD1 matching 7 bases. With V trimmed by 8 bases and J by 6 bases, 12 bases remained unmatched. CDR1 is MNHNS, CDR2 SASEGT, per germline. The CDR3 consists of 14 residues.

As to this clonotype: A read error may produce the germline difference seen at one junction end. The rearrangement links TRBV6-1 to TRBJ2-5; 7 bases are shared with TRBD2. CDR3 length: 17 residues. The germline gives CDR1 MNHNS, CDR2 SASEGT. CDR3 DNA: TGTGGTTGCAGTGAGAGGTGGGGGGGGGGGGAGCCAGAGACGCAGTATTTC. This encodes CGCSERWGGGEPETQYF.

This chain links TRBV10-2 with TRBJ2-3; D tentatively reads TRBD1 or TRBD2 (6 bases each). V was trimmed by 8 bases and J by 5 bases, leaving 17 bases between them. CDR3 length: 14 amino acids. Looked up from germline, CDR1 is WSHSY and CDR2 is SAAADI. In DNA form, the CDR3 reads TGCGCCAGCCTCGGGGGCCGGCGCCAAGATACGCAGTATTTT. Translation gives CASLGGRRQDTQYF.

The CDR3 DNA sequence: TGTGCCAGCAGCTTAACAGGGGGAACGAACACCGGGGAGCTGTTTTTT. It translates to CASSLTGGTNTGELFF. The V and J genes are TRBV7-3 and TRBJ2-2; D perhaps matches TRBD1 (6 bases). V dropped 0 bases and J dropped 0 bases, with 8 bases sitting between them. Germline values: CDR1 SGHTA, CDR2 FQGTGA. The CDR3 contains 16 residues.

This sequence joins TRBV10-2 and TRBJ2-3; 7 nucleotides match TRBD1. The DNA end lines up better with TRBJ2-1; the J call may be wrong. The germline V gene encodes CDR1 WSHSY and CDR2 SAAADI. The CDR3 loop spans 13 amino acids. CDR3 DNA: TGCGCCAGCTCACCCCGGGACAGCAATGAGCAGTTCTTC. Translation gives CASSPRDSNEQFF.

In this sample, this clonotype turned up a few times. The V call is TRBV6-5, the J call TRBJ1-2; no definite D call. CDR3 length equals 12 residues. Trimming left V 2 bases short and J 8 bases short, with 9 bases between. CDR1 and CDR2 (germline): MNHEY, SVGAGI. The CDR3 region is CASSYTGRGYTF. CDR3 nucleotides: TGTGCCAGCAGTTACACGGGTCGAGGCTACACCTTC.

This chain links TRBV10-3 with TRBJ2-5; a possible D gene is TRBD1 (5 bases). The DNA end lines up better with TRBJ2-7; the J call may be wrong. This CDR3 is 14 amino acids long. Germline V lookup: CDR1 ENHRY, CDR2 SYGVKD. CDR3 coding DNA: TGTGCCATCAGTGATCGGACACCTAATTACGAGCAGTACTTC. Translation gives CAISDRTPNYEQYF.

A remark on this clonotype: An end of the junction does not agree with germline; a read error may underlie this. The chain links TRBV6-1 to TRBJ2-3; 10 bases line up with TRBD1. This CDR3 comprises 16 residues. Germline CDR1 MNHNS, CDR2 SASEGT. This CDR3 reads CASSESGTGVKNIQYF. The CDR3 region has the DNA TGTGCCAGCAGTGAATCGGGGACAGGGGTTAAAAACATTCAGTATTTC.

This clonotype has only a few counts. CDR3 nucleotide sequence: TGCGCCAGCAGCCCAGCGGGAAGGAGTGCAGATACGCAGTATTTT. Protein: CASSPAGRSADTQYF. V gene TRBV4-1 combines with J gene TRBJ2-3; 7 bases are a match to TRBD2. The V segment lost 4 bases and the J segment 4 bases; nucleotides outside the gene matches: 8. CDR1 and CDR2 (germline): MGHRA, YSYEKL. This CDR3 is 15 amino acids long.

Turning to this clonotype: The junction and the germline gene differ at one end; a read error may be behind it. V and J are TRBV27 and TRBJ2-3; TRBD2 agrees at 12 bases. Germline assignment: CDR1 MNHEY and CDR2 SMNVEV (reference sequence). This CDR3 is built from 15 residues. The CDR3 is CARGRGLAGSDTQYF. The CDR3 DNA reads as TGTGCCAGGGGGCGAGGACTAGCGGGATCAGATACCCAGTATTTT.